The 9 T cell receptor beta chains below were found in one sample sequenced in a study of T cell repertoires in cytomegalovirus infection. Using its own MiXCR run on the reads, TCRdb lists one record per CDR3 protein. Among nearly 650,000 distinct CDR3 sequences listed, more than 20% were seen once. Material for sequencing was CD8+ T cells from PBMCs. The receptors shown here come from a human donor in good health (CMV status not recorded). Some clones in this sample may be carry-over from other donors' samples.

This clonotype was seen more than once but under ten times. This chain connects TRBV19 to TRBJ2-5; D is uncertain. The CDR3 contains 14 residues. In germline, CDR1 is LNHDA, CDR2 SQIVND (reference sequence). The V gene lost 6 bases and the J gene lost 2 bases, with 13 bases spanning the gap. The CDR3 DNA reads TGTGCCAGTAGATCGGAGAGCACGCAAGAGACCCAGTACTTC. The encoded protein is CASRSESTQETQYF.

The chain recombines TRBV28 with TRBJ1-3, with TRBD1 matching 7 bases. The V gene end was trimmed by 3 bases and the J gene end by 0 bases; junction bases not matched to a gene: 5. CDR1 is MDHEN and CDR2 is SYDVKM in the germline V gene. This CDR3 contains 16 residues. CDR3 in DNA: TGTGCCAGCAGTTTTGGACAGGAGAGCTCTGGAAACACCATATATTTT. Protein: CASSFGQESSGNTIYF. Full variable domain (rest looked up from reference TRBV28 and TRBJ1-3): DVKVTQSSRYLVKRTGEKVFLECVQDMDHENMFWYRQDPGLGLRLIYFSYDVKMKEKGDIPEGYSVSREKKERFSLILESASTNQTSMYLCASSFGQESSGNTIYFGEGSWLTVV.

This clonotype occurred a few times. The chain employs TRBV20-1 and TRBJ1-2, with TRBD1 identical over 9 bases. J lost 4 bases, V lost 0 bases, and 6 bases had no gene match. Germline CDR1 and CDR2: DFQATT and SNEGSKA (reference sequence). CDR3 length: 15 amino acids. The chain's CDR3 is CSARDLGQGVYGYTF. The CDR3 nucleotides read TGCAGTGCTAGAGATTTGGGACAGGGTGTCTATGGCTACACCTTC.

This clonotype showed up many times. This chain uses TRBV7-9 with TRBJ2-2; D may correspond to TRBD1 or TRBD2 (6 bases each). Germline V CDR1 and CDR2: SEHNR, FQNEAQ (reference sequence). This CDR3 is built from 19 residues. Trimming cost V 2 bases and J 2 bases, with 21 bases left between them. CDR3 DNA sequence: TGTGCCAGCAGCTTATATGAAGGGACACCGGGGGTTAACACCGGGGAGCTGTTTTTT. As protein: CASSLYEGTPGVNTGELFF.

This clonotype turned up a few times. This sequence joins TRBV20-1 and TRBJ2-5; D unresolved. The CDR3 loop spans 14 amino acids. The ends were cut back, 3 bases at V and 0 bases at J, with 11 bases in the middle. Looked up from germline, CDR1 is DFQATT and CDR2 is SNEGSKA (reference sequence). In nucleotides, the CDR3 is TGCAGTGCTAGTGGGTCAGCTTACCAAGAGACCCAGTACTTC. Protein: CSASGSAYQETQYF.

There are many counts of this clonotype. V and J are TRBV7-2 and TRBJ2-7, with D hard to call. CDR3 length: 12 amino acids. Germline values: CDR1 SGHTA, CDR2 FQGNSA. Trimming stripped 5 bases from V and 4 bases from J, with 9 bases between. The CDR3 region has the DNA TGTGCCAGCAGCCTAACTACTTACGAGCAGTACTTC. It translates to CASSLTTYEQYF.

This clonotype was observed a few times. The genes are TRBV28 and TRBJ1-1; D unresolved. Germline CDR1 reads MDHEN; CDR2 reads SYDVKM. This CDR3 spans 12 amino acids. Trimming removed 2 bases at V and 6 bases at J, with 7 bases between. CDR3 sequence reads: CASSLPIAEAFF. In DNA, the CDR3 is TGTGCCAGCAGTTTACCAATCGCTGAAGCTTTCTTT. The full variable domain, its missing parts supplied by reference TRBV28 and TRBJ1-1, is DVKVTQSSRYLVKRTGEKVFLECVQDMDHENMFWYRQDPGLGLRLIYFSYDVKMKEKGDIPEGYSVSREKKERFSLILESASTNQTSMYLCASSLPIAEAFFGQGTRLTVV.

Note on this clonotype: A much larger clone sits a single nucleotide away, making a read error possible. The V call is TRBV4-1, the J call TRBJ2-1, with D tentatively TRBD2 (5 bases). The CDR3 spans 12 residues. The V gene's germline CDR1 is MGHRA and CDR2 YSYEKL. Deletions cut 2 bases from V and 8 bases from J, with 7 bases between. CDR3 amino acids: CASSQSGYEQFF. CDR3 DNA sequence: TGCGCCAGCAGCCAATCGGGATATGAGCAGTTCTTC.

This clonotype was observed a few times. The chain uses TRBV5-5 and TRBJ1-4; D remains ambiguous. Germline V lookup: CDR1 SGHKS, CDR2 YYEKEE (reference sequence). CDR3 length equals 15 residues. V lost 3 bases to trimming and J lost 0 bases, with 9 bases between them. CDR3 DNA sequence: TGTGCCAGCAGCTGGCGGAGGACAACTAATGAAAAACTGTTTTTT. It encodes CASSWRRTTNEKLFF.